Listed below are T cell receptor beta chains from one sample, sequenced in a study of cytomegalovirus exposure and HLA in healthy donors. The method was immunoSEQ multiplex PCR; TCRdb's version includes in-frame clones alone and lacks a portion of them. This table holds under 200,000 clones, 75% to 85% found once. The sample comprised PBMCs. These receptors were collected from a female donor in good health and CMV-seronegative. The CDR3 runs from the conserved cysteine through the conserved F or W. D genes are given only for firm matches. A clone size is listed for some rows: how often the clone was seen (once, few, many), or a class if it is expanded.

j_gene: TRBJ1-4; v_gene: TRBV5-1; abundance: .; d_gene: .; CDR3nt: TGCGCCAGCAGCAATCGACAGAATTCACCTAATGAAAAACTGTTTTTT; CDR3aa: CASSNRQNSPNEKLFF
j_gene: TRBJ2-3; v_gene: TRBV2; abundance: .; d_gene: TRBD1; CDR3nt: TGTGCCAGCAGTGAAGACCGGACAGGGGGAACAGATACGCAGTATTTT; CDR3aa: CASSEDRTGGTDTQYF
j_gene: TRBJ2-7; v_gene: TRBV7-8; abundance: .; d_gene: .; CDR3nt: TGTGCCAGCAGCTTTTCATACGAGCAGTACTTC; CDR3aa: CASSFSYEQYF
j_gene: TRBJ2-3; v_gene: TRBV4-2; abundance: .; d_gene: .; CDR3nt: TGTGCCAGCAGCCAAGATTTAACCAGTACGTCAGATACGCAGTATTTT; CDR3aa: CASSQDLTSTSDTQYF
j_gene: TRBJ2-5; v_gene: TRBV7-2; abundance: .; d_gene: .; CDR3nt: TGTGCCAGCAGCACAAACCCGGGGGAAGGGGAGACCCAGTACTTC; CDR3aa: CASSTNPGEGETQYF
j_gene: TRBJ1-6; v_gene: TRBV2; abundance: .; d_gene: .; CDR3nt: TGTGCCAGCAGTGGAGGCGCAAATTCACCCCTCCACTTT; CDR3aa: CASSGGANSPLHF
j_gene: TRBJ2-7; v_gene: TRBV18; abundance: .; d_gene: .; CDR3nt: TGTGCCAGCTCCCTCGACTTGGACAGCTACGAGCAGTACTTC; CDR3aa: CASSLDLDSYEQYF
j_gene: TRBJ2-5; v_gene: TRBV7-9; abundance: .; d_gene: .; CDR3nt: TGTGCCAGCAGCAACGCTGGGGCCCTACAAGAGACCCAGTACTTC; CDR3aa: CASSNAGALQETQYF
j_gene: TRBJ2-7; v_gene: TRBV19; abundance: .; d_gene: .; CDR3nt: TGTGCCAGTACCACCAGGCGTGGGAGAGGAGACTACGAGCAGTACTTC; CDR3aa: CASTTRRGRGDYEQYF
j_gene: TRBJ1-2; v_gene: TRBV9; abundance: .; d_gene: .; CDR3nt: TGTGCCAGCAGCGTAGTAATAGGGAGGGCGTCAGAGTACTACATTCCCTATGGCTACACCTTC; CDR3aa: CASSVVIGRASEYYIPYGYTF
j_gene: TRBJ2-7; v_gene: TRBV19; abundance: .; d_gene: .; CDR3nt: TGTGCCAGTAGTATAGGACAGAGCTACGAGCAGTACTTC; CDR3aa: CASSIGQSYEQYF
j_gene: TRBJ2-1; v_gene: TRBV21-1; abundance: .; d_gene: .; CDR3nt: TGTGCCAGCACCCGCACCATCGGACAGTTTTTAGATGAGCAGTTCTTC; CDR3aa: CASTRTIGQFLDEQFF
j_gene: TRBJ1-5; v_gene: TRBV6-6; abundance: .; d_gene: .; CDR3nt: TGTGCCAGCAGTTACTCGGGGGGGCCCCAGCATTTT; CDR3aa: CASSYSGGPQHF
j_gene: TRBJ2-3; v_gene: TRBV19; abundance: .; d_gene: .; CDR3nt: TGTGCCAGTAGTCCCAGGGGCGGGTCAGATACGCAGTATTTT; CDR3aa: CASSPRGGSDTQYF
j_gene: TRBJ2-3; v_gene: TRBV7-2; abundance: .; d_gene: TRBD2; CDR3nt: TGTGCCAGCAGCTTAGTAGTGGCGGGGGGCGGGAGCACAGATACGCAGTATTTT; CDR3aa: CASSLVVAGGGSTDTQYF
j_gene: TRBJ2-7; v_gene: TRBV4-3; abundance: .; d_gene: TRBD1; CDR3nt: TGCGCCAGCAGCCTCAGGGGTACAGGGGGCCCCTCCGGGGAGCAGTACTTC; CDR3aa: CASSLRGTGGPSGEQYF
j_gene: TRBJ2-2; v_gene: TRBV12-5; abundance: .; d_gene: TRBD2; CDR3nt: TGTGCTAGTGGTTTCGGGGGGGACGGGGAGCTGTTTTTT; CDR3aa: CASGFGGDGELFF
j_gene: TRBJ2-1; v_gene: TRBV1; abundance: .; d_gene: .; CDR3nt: TGCACCAGCAGCCGCATTAAAGCTAGCGGACGCTCCTACAATGAGCAGTTCTTC; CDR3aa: CTSSRIKASGRSYNEQFF
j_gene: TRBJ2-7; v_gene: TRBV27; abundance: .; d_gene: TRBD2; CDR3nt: TGTGCCAGCAGTATATTTAGCGGGAGTAACGAGCAGTACTTC; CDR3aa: CASSIFSGSNEQYF
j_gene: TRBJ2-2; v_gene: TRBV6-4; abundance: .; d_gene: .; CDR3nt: TGTGCCAGCAGTGACTCCAGCACCGGGGAGCTGTTTTTT; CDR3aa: CASSDSSTGELFF
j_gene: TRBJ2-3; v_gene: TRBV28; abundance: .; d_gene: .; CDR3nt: TGTGCCAGCAGGACAGCAGCAGATACGCAGTATTTT; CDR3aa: CASRTAADTQYF
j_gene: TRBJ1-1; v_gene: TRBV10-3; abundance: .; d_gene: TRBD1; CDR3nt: TGTGCCATCAGTCAACAGGGGTCGAACACTGAAGCTTTCTTT; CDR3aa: CAISQQGSNTEAFF
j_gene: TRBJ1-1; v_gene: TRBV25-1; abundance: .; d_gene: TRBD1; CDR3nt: TGTGCCAGCAGGAGGACAGGCACTGAAGCTTTCTTT; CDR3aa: CASRRTGTEAFF
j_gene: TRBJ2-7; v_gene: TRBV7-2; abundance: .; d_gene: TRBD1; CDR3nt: TGTGCCAGCAGCCCTCGGGACAGGATCGGCGAGCAGTACTTC; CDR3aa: CASSPRDRIGEQYF
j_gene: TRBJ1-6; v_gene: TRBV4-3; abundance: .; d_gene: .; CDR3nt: TGCGCCAGCAGCCAAGCGGGGATCAATTCACCCCTCCACTTT; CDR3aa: CASSQAGINSPLHF
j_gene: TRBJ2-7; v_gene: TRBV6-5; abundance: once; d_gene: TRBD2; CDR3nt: TGTGCCAGCAGTTACAGTACTAGCGGGTCCTACGAGCAGTACTTC; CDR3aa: CASSYSTSGSYEQYF
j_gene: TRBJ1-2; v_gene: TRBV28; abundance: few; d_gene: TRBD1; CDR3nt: TGTGCCAGCAGTCTAGGACAGGCTCCTGGGGGCGGCTACACCTTC; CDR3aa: CASSLGQAPGGGYTF
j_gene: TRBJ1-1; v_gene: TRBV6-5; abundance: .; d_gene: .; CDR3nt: TGTGCCAGCAGTTGGGTCCCAGGTAAAACTGAAGCTTTCTTT; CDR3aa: CASSWVPGKTEAFF
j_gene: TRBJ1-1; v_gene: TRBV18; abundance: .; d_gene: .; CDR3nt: TGTGCCAGCTCACCGCAGCGGGAGACTGAAGCTTTCTTT; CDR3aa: CASSPQRETEAFF
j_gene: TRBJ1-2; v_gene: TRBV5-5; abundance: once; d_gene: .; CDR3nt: TGTGCCAGCAGCTTGGCCGGGGGACCTCGGGAGGGCTATGGCTACACCTTC; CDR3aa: CASSLAGGPREGYGYTF
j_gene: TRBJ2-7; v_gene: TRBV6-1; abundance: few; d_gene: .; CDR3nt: TGTGCCAGCAGTGAAGTCGGGGTGACCGAGCAGTACTTC; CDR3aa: CASSEVGVTEQYF
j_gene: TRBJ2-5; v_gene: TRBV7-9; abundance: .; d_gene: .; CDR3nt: TGTGCCAGCAGCTTAAACCGGGAAGAGACCCAGTACTTC; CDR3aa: CASSLNREETQYF
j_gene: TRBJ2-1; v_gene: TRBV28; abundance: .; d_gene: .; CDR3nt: TGTGCCCCTTGGCGGAACACTTACAATGAGCAGTTCTTC; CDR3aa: CAPWRNTYNEQFF
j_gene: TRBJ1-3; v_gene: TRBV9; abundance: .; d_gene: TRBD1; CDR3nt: TGTGCCAGCAGCGGAATACAGGGGGCGAAAGGAAACACCATATATTTT; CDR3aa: CASSGIQGAKGNTIYF
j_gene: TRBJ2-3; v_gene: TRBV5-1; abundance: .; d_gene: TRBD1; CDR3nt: TGCGCCAGCAGCCGCCAGGGGGACAGCACAGATACGCAGTATTTT; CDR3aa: CASSRQGDSTDTQYF
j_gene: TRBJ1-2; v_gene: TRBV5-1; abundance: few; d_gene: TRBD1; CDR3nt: TGCGCCAGCAGCTTACAGGGGGCCAGCTATGGCTACACCTTC; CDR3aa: CASSLQGASYGYTF
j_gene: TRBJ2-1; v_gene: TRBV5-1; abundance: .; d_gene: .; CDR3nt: TGCGCCAGCAGCTTATCGGGTCCCACCTACAATGAGCAGTTCTTC; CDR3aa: CASSLSGPTYNEQFF
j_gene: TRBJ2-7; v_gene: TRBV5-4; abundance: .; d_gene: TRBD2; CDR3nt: TGTGCCAGCAGCCGGGAGGGTTCAGGGAACCGCGAGCAGTACTTC; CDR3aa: CASSREGSGNREQYF
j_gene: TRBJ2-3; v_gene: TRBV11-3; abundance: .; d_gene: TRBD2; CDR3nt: TGTGCCAGCAGAGAAGGGAGCGGGGGGTTTATTGGTGCAGATACGCAGTATTTT; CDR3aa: CASREGSGGFIGADTQYF
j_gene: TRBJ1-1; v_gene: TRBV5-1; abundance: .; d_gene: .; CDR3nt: TGCGCCAGCAGCTTGAAGAGGGACACTGAAGCTTTCTTT; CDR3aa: CASSLKRDTEAFF
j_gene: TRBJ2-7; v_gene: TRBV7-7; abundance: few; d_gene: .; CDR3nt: TGTGCCAGCAGCTTTAGACTGAGTGATTACGAGCAGTACTTC; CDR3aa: CASSFRLSDYEQYF
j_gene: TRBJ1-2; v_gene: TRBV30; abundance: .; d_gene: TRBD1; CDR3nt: TGTGCCTGGAAGCCAGCCGGGACAGGGCGATCGGAAGGCTACACCTTC; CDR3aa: CAWKPAGTGRSEGYTF
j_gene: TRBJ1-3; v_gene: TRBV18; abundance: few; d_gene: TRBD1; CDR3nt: TGTGCCAGCTCACGGACAGGGCTAACTGGAAACACCATATATTTT; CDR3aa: CASSRTGLTGNTIYF
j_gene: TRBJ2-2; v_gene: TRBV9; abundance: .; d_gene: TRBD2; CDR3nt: TGTGCCAGCAGCGTGGGACTAGCGGGGGGTCTCACCGGGGAGCTGTTTTTT; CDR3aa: CASSVGLAGGLTGELFF
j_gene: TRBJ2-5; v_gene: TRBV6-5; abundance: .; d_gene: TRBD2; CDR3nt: TGTGCCAGCAGTTACCGACTAGCGGGAGAGACCCAGTACTTC; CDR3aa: CASSYRLAGETQYF
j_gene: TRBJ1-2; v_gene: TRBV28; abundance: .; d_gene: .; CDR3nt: TGTGCCAGCAGATACAGGGATGGCTACACCTTC; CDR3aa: CASRYRDGYTF
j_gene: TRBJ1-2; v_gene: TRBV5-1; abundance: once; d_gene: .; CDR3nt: TGCGCCAGCAGCCAAGACAGGAGCTATGGCTACACCTTC; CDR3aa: CASSQDRSYGYTF
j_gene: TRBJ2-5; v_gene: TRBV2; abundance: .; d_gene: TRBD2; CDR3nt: TGTGCCAGCAGTGGGAGCGGGAGAGGTGAGGAGACCCAGTACTTC; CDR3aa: CASSGSGRGEETQYF